This TCR beta chain was recovered during a study of cytomegalovirus exposure and HLA in healthy donors. In the study overall: In a previous analysis, around 120 million unique TCR beta sequences were found from 150 million to 200 million T cells.

It was with 60 Vbeta and 13 Jbeta primers that the PCR ran. Produced via immunoSEQ multiplex PCR; TCRdb's table is partial and in-frame only. This table has some 120,000 clones, around 70% appearing once. The length of the CDR3 is 15 residues. Germline CDR1 and CDR2: SEHNR and FQNEAQ (reference sequence). V was pared by 5 bases and J by 3 bases, with 9 bases of the junction left unmatched. The rearrangement links TRBV7-9 to TRBJ2-7, with TRBD1 matching over 8 bases. This receptor was identified in a man aged 35 to 55 in good health and CMV-seropositive. Sequencing was performed on PBMCs. The chain's CDR3 is CASSPRTGKGYEQYF. The CDR3 nucleotides are TGTGCCAGCAGCCCCCGGACAGGGAAAGGCTACGAGCAGTACTTC.